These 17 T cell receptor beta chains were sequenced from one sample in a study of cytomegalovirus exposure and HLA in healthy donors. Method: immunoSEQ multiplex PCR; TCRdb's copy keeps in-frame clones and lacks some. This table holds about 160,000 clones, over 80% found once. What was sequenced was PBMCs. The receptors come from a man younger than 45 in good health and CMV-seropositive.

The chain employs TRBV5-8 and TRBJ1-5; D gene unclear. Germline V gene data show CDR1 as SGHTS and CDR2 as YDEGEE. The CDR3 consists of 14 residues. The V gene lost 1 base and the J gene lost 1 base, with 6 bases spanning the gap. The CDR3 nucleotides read TGTGCCAGCAGCTTGTTACAGAGCAATCAGCCCCAGCATTTT. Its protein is CASSLLQSNQPQHF.

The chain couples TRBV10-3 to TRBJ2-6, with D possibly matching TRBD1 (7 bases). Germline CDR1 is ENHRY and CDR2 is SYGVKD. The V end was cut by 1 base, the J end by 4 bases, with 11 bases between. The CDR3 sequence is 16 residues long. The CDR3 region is CAISELTGRGANVLTF. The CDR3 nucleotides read TGTGCCATCAGTGAGTTGACAGGGAGGGGGGCCAACGTCCTGACTTTC.

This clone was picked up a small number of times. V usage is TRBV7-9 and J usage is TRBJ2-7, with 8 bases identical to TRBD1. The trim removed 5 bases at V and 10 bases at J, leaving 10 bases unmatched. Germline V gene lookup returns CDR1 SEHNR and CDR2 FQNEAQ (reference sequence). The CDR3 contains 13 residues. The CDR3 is CASSPRDRMGQYF. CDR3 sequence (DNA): TGTGCCAGCAGCCCCCGGGACAGGATGGGACAGTACTTC.

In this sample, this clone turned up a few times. The CDR3 sequence is CASSKTIWDRGSEQYF. Here the CDR3 DNA reads TGTGCCAGCAGCAAAACGATCTGGGACAGGGGGAGCGAGCAGTACTTC. V and J are TRBV7-6 and TRBJ2-7; 11 nucleotides agree with TRBD1. The CDR3 extends over 16 amino acids. The junction had 12 bases not matched to a gene; V was cut back by 5 bases and J by 6 bases. Germline V CDR1 and CDR2: SGHVS, FNYEAQ.

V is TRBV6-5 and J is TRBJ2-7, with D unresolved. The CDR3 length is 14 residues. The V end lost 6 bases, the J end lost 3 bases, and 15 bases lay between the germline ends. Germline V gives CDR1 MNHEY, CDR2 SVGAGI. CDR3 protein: CASSFGSPFYEQYF. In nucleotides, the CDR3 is TGTGCCAGCAGCTTCGGGTCTCCATTCTACGAGCAGTACTTC.

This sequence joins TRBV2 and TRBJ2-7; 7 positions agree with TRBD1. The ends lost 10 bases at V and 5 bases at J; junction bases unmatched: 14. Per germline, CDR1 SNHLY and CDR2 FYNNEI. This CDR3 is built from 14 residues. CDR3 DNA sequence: TGTGCCACCGCGCGACTGACAGGGACCCACGAGCAGTACTTC. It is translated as CATARLTGTHEQYF. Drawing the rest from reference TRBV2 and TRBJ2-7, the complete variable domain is EPEVTQTPSHQVTQMGQEVILRCVPISNHLYFYWYRQILGQKVEFLVSFYNNEISEKSEIFDDQFSVERPDGSNFTLKIRSTKLEDSAMYFCATARLTGTHEQYFGPGTRLTVT.

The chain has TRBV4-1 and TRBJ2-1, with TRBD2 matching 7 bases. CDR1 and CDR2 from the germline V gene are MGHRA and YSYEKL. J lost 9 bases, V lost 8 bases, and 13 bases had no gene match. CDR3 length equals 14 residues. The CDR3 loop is CASLAESGNSEQFF. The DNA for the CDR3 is TGCGCCAGCCTAGCGGAGTCTGGCAATAGTGAGCAGTTCTTC.

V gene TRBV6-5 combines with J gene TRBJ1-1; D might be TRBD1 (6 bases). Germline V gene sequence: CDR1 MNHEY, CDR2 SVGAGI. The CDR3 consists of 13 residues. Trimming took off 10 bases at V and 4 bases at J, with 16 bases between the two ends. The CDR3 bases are TGTGCCACCGAGGGGGTTGGGGGCACTGAAGCTTTCTTT. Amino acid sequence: CATEGVGGTEAFF.

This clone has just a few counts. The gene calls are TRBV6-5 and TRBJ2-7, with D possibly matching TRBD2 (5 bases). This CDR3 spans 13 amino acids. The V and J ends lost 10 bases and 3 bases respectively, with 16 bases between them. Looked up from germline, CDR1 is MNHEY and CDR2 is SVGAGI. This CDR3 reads CATEGHENYEQYF. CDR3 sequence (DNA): TGTGCCACTGAGGGCCATGAGAACTACGAGCAGTACTTC.

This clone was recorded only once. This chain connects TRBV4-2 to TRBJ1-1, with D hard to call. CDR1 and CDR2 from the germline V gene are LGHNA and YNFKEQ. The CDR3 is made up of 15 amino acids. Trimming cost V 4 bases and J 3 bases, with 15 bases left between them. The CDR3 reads CASSRGWEIDTEAFF. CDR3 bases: TGTGCCAGCAGCCGTGGCTGGGAGATAGACACTGAAGCTTTCTTT.

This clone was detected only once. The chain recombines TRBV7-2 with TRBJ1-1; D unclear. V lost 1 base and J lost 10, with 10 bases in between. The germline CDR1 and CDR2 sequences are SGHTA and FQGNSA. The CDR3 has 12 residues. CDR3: CASSLGGRGAFF. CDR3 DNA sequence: TGTGCCAGCAGCTTAGGCGGTAGAGGAGCTTTCTTT.

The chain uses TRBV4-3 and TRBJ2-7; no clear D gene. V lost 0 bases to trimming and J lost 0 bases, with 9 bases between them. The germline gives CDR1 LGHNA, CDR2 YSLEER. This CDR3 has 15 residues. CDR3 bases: TGCGCCAGCAGCCAAGATCATCGGAGCTCCTACGAGCAGTACTTC. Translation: CASSQDHRSSYEQYF.

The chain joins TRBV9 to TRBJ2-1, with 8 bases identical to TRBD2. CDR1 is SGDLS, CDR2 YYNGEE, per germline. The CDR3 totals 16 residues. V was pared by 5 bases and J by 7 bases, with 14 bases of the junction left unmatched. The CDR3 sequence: CASSLTPAGAGNEQFF. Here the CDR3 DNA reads TGTGCCAGCAGTCTGACTCCAGCGGGGGCGGGGAATGAGCAGTTCTTC. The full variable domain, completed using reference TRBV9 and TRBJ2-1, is DSGVTQTPKHLITATGQRVTLRCSPRSGDLSVYWYQQSLDQGLQFLIQYYNGEERAKGNILERFSAQQFPDLHSELNLSSLELGDSALYFCASSLTPAGAGNEQFFGPGTRLTVL.

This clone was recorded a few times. Here the CDR3 DNA reads TGTGCCAGCAGCTTCCAGGGGGCTAGGTATGGCTACACCTTC. This encodes CASSFQGARYGYTF. V gene TRBV7-2 combines with J gene TRBJ1-2, with 8 bases identical to TRBD1. Germline CDR1 SGHTA, CDR2 FQGNSA. Losses at the gene ends were 3 bases for V and 5 bases for J; bases not matched to a gene: 5. The CDR3 runs 14 residues.

CDR3 DNA sequence: TGTGCCAGCAGCCAAGATCAGTGGGAGCAGTACTTC. It codes for CASSQDQWEQYF. V and J are TRBV14 and TRBJ2-7; D remains ambiguous. The V end lost 0 bases, the J end lost 7 bases, and 7 bases lay between the germline ends. The CDR3 has 12 amino acids. Germline CDR1 and CDR2: SGHDN and FVKESK.

CDR3: CASSFVTGGNEQFF. CDR3 DNA sequence: TGTGCCAGCAGTTTCGTCACGGGGGGGAATGAGCAGTTCTTC. The J gene is TRBJ2-1, the V gene TRBV27, with 8 positions matching TRBD2. V lost 3 bases and J lost 7; bases outside the gene matches: 5. Looked up from germline, CDR1 is MNHEY and CDR2 is SMNVEV (reference sequence). The CDR3 has 14 residues.

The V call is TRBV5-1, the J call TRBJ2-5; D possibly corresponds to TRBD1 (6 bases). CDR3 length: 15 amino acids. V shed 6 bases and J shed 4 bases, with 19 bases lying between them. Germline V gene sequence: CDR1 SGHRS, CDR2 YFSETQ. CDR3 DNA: TGCGCCAGCATGCTAGGGGGTTCGTTCGCAGAGACCCAGTACTTC. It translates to CASMLGGSFAETQYF.